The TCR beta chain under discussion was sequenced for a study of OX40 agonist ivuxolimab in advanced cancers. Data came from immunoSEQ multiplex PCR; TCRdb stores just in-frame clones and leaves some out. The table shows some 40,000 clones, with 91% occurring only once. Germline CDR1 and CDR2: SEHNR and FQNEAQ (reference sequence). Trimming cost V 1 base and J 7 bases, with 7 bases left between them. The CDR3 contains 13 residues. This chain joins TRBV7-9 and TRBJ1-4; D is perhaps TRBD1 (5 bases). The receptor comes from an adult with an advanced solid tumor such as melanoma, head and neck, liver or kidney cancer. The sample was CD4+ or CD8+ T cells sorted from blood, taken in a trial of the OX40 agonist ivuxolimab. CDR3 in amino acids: CASSLVGTEKLFF. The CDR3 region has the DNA TGTGCCAGCAGCTTAGTTGGGACTGAAAAACTGTTTTTT.